This T cell receptor beta chain is drawn from a study of technical replicates of blood from a few donors. Trimming took off 1 base at V and 0 bases at J, with 10 bases between the two ends. In germline, CDR1 is MDHEN, CDR2 SYDVKM. This CDR3 is 16 amino acids long. Assay used: immunoSEQ multiplex PCR; TCRdb lists only in-frame clones, some missing. The profile shows about 50,000 clones, roughly 95% of them singletons. This clonotype was obtained from a human donor in good health. Sequenced material: T cells isolated from PBMCs. V gene TRBV28 combines with J gene TRBJ1-3; TRBD1 might be the D (5 bases). The CDR3 nucleotides are TGTGCCAGCAGTTTATCAGGGACTTTCTCTGGAAACACCATATATTTT. Encoded protein: CASSLSGTFSGNTIYF.